Given below is one TCR beta chain in context. What it binds is unknown. The data were taken from a study of STAT5B mutations in CD4+ large granular lymphocyte leukemia. Study findings and constraints: Patient CD4-sorted repertoires stayed more clonal than healthy ones after leukemic-clone removal.

This was a survey-level run. Measured with immunoSEQ multiplex PCR; TCRdb has only the in-frame clones, and not every one. In the table there are over 25,000 clones, about 70% of which are singletons. Buffy coats from healthy blood donors served as controls. This TCR came from a human donor in good health. The sequencing input was CD4+ T cells from blood buffy coats.

The CDR3 region has the DNA TGTGCCAGCCAGACAGTGGCGCGTGAAAAACTGTTTTTT. Its translation is CASQTVAREKLFF. This chain links TRBV7-9 with TRBJ1-4; possible D gene TRBD1, 5 bases. Trimming cost V 8 bases and J 7 bases, with 14 bases left between them. There are 13 residues in the CDR3. The germline gives CDR1 SEHNR, CDR2 FQNEAQ (reference sequence).